This TCR beta chain came from a study of blood T cell repertoires in COVID-19. As for the study in general: There were acute and convalescent COVID-19 samples, and they came from the United States, Italy and Spain.

Measured with immunoSEQ multiplex PCR; TCRdb has only the in-frame clones, and not every one. The sample carries approximately 200,000 clones, 75% to 90% recorded once. Trimming shortened V by 3 bases and J by 4 bases, and 6 bases separated the two germline ends. The CDR3 covers 12 residues. The chain carries TRBV12-3 or TRBV12-4 and TRBJ1-1; no clear D. Sequencing was done on a sample of PBMCs or T cells enriched from blood (not recorded which). This TCR came from a woman aged 25 to 39 who had recovered from COVID-19. The CDR3 DNA sequence: TGTGCCAGCAGTTTGTGGGCCACTGAAGCTTTCTTT. Translation gives CASSLWATEAFF.